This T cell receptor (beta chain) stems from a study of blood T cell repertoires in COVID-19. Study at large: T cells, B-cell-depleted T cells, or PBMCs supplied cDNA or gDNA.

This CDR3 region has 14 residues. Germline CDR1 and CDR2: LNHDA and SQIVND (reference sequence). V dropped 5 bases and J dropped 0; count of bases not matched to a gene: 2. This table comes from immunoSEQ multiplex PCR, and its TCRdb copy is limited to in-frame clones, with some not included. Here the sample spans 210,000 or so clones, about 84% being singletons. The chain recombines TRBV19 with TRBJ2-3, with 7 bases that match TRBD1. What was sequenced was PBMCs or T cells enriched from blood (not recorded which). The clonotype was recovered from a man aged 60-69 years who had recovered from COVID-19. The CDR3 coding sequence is TGTGCCAGTAGTCAGGGACAGAGCACAGATACGCAGTATTTT. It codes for CASSQGQSTDTQYF.